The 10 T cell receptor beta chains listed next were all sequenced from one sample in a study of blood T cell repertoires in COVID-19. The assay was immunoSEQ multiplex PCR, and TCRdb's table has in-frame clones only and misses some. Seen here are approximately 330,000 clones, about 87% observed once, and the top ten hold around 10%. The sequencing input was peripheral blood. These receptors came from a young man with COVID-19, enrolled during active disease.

The CDR3 coding sequence is TGTGCCAGCTCACCTGATAGCGGGAGGCAGTATTTT. Its protein is CASSPDSGRQYF. The V call is TRBV18, the J call TRBJ2-3, with 9 bases lining up with TRBD2. V was clipped by 3 bases and J by 11 bases; unmatched bases: 3. The CDR3 has 12 amino acids. The V gene's germline CDR1 is KGHSH and CDR2 LQKENI.

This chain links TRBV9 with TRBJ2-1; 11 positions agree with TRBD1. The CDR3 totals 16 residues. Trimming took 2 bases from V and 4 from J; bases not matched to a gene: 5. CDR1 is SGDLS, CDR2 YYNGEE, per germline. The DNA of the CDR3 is TGTGCCAGCAGCGTCATGGGGACAGGGGGATACAATGAGCAGTTCTTC. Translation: CASSVMGTGGYNEQFF.

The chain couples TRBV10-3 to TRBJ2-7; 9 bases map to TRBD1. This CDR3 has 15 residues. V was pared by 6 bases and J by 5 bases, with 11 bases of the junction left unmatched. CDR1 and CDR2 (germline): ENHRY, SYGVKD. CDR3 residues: CAIRHGTGNVNEQYF. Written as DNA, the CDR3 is TGTGCCATCAGGCACGGGACAGGGAATGTCAACGAGCAGTACTTC.

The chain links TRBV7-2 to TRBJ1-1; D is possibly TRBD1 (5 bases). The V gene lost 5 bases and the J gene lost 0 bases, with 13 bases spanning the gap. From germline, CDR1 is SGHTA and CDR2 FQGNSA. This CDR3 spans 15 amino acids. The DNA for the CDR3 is TGTGCCAGCAGCCCACCCAGGGTGATGAACACTGAAGCTTTCTTT. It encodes CASSPPRVMNTEAFF.

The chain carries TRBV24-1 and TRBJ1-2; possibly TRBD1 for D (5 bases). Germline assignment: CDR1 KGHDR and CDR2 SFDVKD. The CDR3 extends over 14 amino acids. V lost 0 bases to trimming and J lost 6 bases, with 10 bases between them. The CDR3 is CATSDLGGIDGYTF. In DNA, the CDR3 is TGTGCCACCAGTGATTTGGGGGGGATCGATGGCTACACCTTC.

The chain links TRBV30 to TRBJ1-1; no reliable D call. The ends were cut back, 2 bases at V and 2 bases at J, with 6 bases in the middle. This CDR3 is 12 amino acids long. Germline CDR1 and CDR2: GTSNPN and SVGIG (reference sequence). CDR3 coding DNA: TGTGCCTGGAGTCTCGGTAACACTGAAGCTTTCTTT. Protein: CAWSLGNTEAFF.

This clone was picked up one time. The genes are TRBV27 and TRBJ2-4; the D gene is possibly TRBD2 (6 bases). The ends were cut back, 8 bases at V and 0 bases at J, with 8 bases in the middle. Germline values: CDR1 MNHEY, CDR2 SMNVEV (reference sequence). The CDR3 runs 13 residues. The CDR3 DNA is TGTGCCAGCTCGGGACTAGCCAAAAACATTCAGTACTTC. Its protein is CASSGLAKNIQYF.

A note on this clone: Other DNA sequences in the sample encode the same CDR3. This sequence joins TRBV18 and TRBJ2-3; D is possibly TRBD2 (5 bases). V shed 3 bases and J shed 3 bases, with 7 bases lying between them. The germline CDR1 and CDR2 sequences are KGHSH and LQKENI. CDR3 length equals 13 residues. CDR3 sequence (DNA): TGTGCCAGCTCACCTCGAGGGACAGATACGCAGTATTTT. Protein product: CASSPRGTDTQYF.

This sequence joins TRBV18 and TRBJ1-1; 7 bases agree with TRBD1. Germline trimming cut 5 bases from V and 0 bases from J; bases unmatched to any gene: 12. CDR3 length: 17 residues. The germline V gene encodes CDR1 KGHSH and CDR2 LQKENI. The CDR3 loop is CASSSSYSTGLNTEAFF. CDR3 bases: TGTGCCAGCTCATCCTCCTACTCGACAGGGCTGAACACTGAAGCTTTCTTT. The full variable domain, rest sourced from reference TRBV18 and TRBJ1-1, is NAGVMQNPRHLVRRRGQEARLRCSPMKGHSHVYWYRQLPEEGLKFMVYLQKENIIDESGMPKERFSAEFPKEGPSILRIQQVVRGDSAAYFCASSSSYSTGLNTEAFFGQGTRLTVV.

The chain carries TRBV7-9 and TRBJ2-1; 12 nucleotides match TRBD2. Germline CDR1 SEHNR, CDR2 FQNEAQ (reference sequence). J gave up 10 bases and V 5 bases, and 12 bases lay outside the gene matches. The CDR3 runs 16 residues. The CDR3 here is CASSTTLAGGPWEQFF. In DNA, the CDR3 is TGTGCCAGCAGCACCACCCTAGCGGGAGGGCCCTGGGAGCAGTTCTTC.